The TCR beta chain under discussion was sequenced for a study of blood T cell repertoires in COVID-19. Study details: Whether acute or convalescent, the COVID-19 samples came from the United States, Italy and Spain.

Germline V gene data show CDR1 as MNHEY and CDR2 as SMNVEV (reference sequence). CDR3 length: 13 amino acids. The V gene end was trimmed by 5 bases and the J gene end by 3 bases; junction bases not matched to a gene: 1. Per the study methods: Nucleated cell counts were estimated from reference gene primer amplification. Measured with immunoSEQ multiplex PCR; TCRdb has only the in-frame clones, and not every one. For V, J and clone size, that table is used; D and trimming come from the DNA. The sample holds 110,000 or so clones, roughly 91% seen once. This clone was seen a single time. The rearrangement links TRBV27 to TRBJ1-5; the match to TRBD1 covers 7 bases. The specimen sequenced was peripheral blood. This sequence originates from a human donor with acute or convalescent COVID-19. The donor label of this sample is uncertain. CDR3 DNA sequence: TGTGCCAGCAGTGACAGGGTCAATCAGCCCCAGCATTTT. Translation gives CASSDRVNQPQHF.